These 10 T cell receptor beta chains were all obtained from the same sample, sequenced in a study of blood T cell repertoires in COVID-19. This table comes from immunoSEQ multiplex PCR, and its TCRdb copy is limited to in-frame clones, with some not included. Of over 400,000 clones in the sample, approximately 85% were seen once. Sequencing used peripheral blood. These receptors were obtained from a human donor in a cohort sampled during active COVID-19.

CDR3 sequence: CAISEPTGGGTDTQYF. The CDR3 bases are TGTGCCATCAGTGAACCCACAGGGGGGGGCACAGATACGCAGTATTTT. This chain joins TRBV10-3 and TRBJ2-3, with TRBD1 as a possible D gene (8 bases). From germline, CDR1 is ENHRY and CDR2 SYGVKD. This CDR3 has 16 amino acids. V was cut by 3 bases and J by 1 base, with 14 bases left in between.

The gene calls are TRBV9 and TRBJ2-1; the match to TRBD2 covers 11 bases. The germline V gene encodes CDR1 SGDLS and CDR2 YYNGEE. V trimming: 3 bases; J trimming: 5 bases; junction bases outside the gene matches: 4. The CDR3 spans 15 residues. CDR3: CASSEGLAVNNEQFF. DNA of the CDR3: TGTGCCAGCAGCGAGGGACTAGCGGTAAACAATGAGCAGTTCTTC.

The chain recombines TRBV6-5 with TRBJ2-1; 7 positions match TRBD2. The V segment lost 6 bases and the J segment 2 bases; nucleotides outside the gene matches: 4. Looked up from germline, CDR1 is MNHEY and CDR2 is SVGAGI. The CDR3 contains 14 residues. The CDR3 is CASSPGTTYNEQFF. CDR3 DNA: TGTGCCAGCAGCCCCGGGACTACCTACAATGAGCAGTTCTTC.

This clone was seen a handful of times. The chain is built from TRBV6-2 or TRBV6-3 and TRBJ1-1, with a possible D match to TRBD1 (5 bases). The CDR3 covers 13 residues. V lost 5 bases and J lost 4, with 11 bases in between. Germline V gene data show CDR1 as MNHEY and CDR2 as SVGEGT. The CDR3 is CASSPIRGTEAFF. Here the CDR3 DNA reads TGTGCCAGCAGTCCGATAAGGGGCACTGAAGCTTTCTTT.

CDR3: CSAWRETQYF. CDR3 nucleotide sequence: TGCAGTGCATGGAGGGAGACCCAGTACTTC. The chain links TRBV20-1 to TRBJ2-5; perhaps TRBD2 as D (5 bases). This CDR3 is built from 10 residues. V lost 6 bases to trimming and J lost 5 bases, with 7 bases between them. The germline V gene encodes CDR1 DFQATT and CDR2 SNEGSKA (reference sequence).

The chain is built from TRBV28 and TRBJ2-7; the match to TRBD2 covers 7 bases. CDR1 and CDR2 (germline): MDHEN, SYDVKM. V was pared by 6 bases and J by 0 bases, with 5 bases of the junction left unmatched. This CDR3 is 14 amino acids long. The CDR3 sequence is CASRLSGASYEQYF. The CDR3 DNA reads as TGTGCCAGCAGACTAAGCGGGGCCTCCTACGAGCAGTACTTC.

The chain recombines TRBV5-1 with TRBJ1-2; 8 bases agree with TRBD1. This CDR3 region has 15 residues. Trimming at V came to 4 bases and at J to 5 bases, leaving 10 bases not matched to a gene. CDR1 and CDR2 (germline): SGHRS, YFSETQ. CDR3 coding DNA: TGCGCCAGCAGCCCCCAAGACAGGGGCTCTTATGGCTACACCTTC. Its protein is CASSPQDRGSYGYTF.

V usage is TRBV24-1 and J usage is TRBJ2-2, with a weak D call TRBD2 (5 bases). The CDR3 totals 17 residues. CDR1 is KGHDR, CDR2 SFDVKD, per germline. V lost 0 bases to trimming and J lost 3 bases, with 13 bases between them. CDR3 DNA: TGTGCCACCAGTGATTTGCATAAAGAGCGGTACACCGGGGAGCTGTTTTTT. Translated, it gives CATSDLHKERYTGELFF.

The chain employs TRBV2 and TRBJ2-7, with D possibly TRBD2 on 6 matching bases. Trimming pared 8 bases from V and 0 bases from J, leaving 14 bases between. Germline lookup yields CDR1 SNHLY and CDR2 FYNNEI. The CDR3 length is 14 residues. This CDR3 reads CASGGLHPSYEQYF. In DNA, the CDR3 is TGTGCCAGCGGGGGACTCCACCCCTCCTACGAGCAGTACTTC.

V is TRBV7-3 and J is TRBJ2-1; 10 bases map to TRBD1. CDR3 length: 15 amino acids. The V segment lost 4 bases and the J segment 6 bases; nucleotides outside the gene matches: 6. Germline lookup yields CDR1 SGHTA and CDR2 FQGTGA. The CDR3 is CASSSHGDRGNEQFF. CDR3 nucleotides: TGTGCCAGCAGCTCTCACGGGGACAGGGGCAATGAGCAGTTCTTC.